This T cell receptor (beta chain) was captured by sequencing in a study of cytotoxic CD8 clonotypes in ibrutinib-treated CLL. The germline V gene has CDR1 SGHAT and CDR2 FQDESV (reference sequence). The CDR3 has 15 amino acids. V shed 5 bases, J shed 5 bases, and the junction held 5 bases outside the gene matches. Here immunoSEQ multiplex PCR was the method, and the copy in TCRdb shows in-frame clones only, minus some. The data hold some 130,000 clones, with approximately 83% observed a single time. Source: PBMCs, taken after 24 months of ibrutinib treatment. The clonotype originates from a human donor with chronic lymphocytic leukemia. This sequence joins TRBV11-1 and TRBJ2-3; 12 bases are shared with TRBD2. The CDR3 DNA sequence: TGTGCCAGCAGCCCTAGCGGGGGGGCTGGAGATACGCAGTATTTT. This gives the protein CASSPSGGAGDTQYF. The full variable domain, rest sourced from reference TRBV11-1 and TRBJ2-3, is EAEVAQSPRYKITEKSQAVAFWCDPISGHATLYWYRQILGQGPELLVQFQDESVVDDSQLPKDRFSAERLKGVDSTLKIQPAELGDSAMYLCASSPSGGAGDTQYFGPGTRLTVL.